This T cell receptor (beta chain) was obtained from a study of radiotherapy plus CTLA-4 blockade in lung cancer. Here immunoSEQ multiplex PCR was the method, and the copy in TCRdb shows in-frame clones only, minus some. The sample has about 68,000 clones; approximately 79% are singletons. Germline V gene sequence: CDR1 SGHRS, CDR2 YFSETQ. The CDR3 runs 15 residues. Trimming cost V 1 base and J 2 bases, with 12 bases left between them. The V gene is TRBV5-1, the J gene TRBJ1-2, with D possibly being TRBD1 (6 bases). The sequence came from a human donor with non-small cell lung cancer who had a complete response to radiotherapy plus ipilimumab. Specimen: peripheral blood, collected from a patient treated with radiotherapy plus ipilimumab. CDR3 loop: CASSLTLTGNYGYTF. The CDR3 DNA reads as TGCGCCAGCAGCTTGACTCTGACAGGCAACTATGGCTACACCTTC.